Listed here are 3 T cell receptor beta chains from one sample, sequenced in a study of blood T cell repertoires in COVID-19 (dated by TCRdb to the early 2020s). Library generation was performed with the immunoSEQ multiplex PCR assay. TCRdb obtained this table from immuneACCESS and retained in-frame rearrangements with V and J assigned. These tables miss some clones; where compared with another copy, unresolved V genes account for less than half of the shortfall, and the remainder is unexplained. This sample has some 350,000 clones in its table, and around nine tenths of those were observed once. Together, the top ten hold 5.5% to 7.5% of the sample. Sequencing was performed on peripheral blood. The receptors stem from a woman aged 70-85 years with COVID-19, enrolled during active disease.

The CDR3 coding sequence is TGTGCCAGCAGTTACGGGACAGGGACACGGGAGACCCAGTACTTC. It translates to CASSYGTGTRETQYF. J is TRBJ2-5 and V is TRBV5-4; 9 nucleotides line up with TRBD1. Losses at the gene ends were 5 bases for V and 5 bases for J; bases not matched to a gene: 10. This CDR3 has 15 amino acids. CDR1 and CDR2 from the germline V gene are SGHNT and YYREEE (reference sequence).

This clone came up a few times. This chain connects TRBV7-2 to TRBJ1-1, with D possibly being TRBD1 (5 bases). CDR3 length: 16 amino acids. From germline, CDR1 is SGHTA and CDR2 FQGNSA. V lost 3 bases and J 0 bases, leaving 14 bases between the germline ends. CDR3 nucleotides: TGTGCCAGCAGCTTGGGGCTCAAGGTTATGAACACTGAAGCTTTCTTT. As protein: CASSLGLKVMNTEAFF.

The chain employs TRBV30 and TRBJ1-4, with a tentative D call TRBD1 (5 bases). In germline, CDR1 is GTSNPN, CDR2 SVGIG (reference sequence). V was pared by 8 bases and J by 5 bases, with 18 bases between. This CDR3 has 14 residues. CDR3 in DNA: TGTGCCCTTAATTCCCGGGGGGGGAATGAAAAACTGTTTTTT. This encodes CALNSRGGNEKLFF. Variable domain in full (rest from reference TRBV30 and TRBJ1-4): SQTIHQWPATLVQPVGSPLSLECTVEGTSNPNLYWYRQAAGRGLQLLFYSVGIGQISSEVPQNLSASRPQDRQFILSSKKLLLSDSGFYLCALNSRGGNEKLFFGSGTQLSVL.